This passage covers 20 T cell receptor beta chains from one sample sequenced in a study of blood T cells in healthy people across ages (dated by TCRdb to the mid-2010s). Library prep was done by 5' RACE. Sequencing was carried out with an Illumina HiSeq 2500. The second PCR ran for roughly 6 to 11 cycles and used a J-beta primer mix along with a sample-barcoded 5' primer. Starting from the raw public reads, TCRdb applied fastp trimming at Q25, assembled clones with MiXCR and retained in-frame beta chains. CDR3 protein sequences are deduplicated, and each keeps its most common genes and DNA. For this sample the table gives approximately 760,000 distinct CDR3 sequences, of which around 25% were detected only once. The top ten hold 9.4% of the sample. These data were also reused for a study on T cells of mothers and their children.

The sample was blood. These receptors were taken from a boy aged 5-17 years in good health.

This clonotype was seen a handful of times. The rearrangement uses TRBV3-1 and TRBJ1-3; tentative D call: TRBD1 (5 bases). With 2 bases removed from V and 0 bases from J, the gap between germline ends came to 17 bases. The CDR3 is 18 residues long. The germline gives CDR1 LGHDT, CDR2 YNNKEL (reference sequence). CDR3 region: CASSQLLGGARSGNTIYF. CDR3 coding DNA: TGTGCCAGCAGCCAACTACTTGGTGGGGCCCGCTCTGGAAACACCATATATTTT. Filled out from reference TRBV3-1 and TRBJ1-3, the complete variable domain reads DTAVSQTPKYLVTQMGNDKSIKCEQNLGHDTMYWYKQDSKKFLKIMFSYNNKELIINETVPNRFSPKSPDKAHLNLHINSLELGDSAVYFCASSQLLGGARSGNTIYFGEGSWLTVV.

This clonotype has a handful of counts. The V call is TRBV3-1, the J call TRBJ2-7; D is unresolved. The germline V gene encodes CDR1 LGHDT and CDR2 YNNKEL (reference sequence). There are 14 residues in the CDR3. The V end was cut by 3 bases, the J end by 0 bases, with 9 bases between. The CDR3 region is CASSQQTNSYEQYF. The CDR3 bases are TGTGCCAGCAGCCAGCAGACCAACTCCTACGAGCAGTACTTC.

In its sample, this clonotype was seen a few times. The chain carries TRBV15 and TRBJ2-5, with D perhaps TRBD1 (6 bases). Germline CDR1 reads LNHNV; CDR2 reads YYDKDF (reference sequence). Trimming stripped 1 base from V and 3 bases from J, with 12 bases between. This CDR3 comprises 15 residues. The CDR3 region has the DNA TGTGCCACCAGCAGAGGCCGGACAGAAAAAGAGACCCAGTACTTC. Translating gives CATSRGRTEKETQYF. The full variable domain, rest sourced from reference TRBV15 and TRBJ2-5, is DAMVIQNPRYQVTQFGKPVTLSCSQTLNHNVMYWYQQKSSQAPKLLFHYYDKDFNNEADTPDNFQSRRPNTSFCFLDIRSPGLGDTAMYLCATSRGRTEKETQYFGPGTRLLVL.

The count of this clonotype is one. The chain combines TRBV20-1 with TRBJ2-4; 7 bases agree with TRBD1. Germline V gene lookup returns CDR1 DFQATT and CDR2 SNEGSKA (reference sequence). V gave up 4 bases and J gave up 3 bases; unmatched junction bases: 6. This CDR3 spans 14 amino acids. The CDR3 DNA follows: TGCAGTGCTACCAGGGGGTTGGGCAAAAACATTCAGTACTTC. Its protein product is CSATRGLGKNIQYF.

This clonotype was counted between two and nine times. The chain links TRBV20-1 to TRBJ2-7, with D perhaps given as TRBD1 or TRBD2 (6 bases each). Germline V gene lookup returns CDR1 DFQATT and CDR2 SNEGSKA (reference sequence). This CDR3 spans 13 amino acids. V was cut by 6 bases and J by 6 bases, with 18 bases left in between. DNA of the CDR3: TGCAGTGCCGATACCGATCGGGGGCCCGAGCAGTACTTC. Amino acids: CSADTDRGPEQYF.

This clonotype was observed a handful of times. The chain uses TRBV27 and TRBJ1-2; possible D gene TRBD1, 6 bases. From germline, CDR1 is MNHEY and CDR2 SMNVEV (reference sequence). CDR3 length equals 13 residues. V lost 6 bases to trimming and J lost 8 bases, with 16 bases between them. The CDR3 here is CASRSGAHWGYTF. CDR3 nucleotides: TGTGCCAGCAGGTCGGGGGCCCACTGGGGCTACACCTTC.

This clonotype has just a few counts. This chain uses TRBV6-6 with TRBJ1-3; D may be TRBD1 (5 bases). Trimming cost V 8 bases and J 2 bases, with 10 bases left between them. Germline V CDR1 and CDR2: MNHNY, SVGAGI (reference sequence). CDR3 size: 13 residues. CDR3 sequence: CASWGGPGNTIYF. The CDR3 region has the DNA TGTGCCAGCTGGGGGGGACCTGGAAACACCATATATTTT.

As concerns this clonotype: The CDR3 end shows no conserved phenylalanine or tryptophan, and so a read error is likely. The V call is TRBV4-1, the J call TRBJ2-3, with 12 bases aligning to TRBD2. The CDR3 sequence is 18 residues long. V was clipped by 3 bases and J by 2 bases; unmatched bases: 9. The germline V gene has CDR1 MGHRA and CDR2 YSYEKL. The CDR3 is CASSHPASGRAITDTQYS. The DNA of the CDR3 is TGCGCCAGCAGCCATCCGGCTAGCGGGAGGGCCATCACAGATACGCAGTATTCT.

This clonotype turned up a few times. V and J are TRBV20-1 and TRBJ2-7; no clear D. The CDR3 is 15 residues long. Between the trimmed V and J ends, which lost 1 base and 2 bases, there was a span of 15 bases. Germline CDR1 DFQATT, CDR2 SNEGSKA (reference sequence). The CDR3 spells CSARGPTEVAYEQYF. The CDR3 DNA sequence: TGCAGTGCTAGAGGCCCCACAGAGGTAGCCTACGAGCAGTACTTC.

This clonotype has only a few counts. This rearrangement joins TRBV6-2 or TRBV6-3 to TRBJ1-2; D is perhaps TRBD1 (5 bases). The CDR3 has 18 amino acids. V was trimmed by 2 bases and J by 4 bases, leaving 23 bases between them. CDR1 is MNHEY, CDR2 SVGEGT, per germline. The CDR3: CASSYAPTDHRYIYGYTF. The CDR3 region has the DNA TGTGCCAGCAGTTACGCCCCGACAGATCATAGATATATCTATGGCTACACCTTC.

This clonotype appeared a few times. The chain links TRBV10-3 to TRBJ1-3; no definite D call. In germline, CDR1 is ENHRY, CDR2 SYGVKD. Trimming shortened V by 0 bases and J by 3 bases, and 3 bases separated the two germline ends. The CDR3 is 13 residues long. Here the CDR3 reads CAISESFGNTIYF. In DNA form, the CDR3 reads TGTGCCATCAGTGAGTCCTTTGGAAACACCATATATTTT.

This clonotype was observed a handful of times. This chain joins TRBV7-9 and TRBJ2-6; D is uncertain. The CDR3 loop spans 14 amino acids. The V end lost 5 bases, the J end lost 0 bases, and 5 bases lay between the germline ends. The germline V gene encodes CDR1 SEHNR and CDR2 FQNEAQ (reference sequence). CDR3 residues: CASSTDSGANVLTF. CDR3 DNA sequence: TGTGCCAGCAGCACCGACTCTGGGGCCAACGTCCTGACTTTC. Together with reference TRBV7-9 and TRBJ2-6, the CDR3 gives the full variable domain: DTGVSQNPRHKITKRGQNVTFRCDPISEHNRLYWYRQTLGQGPEFLTYFQNEAQLEKSRLLSDRFSAERPKGSFSTLEIQRTEQGDSAMYLCASSTDSGANVLTFGAGSRLTVL.

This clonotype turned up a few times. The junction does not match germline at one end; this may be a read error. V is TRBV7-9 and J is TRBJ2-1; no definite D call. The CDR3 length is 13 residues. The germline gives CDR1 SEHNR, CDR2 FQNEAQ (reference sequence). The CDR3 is CAGSLDLVPEQFF. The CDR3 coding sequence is TGTGCCGGCAGCTTAGATCTTGTGCCTGAGCAGTTCTTC.

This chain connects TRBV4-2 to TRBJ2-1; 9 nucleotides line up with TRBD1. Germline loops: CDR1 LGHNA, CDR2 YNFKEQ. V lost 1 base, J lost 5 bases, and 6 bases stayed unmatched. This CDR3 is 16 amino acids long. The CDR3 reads CASSQAGQGRNNEQFF. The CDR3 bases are TGTGCCAGCAGCCAAGCGGGACAGGGAAGGAACAATGAGCAGTTCTTC.

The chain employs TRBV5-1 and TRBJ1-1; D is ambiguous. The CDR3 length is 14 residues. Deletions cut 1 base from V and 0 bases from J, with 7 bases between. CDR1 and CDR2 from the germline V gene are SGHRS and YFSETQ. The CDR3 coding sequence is TGCGCCAGCAGCTTGCAGTCGATGAACACTGAAGCTTTCTTT. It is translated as CASSLQSMNTEAFF.

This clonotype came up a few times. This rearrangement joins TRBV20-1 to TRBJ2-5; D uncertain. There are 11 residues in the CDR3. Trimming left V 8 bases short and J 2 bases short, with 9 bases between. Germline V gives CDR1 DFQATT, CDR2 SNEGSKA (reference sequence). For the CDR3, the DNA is TGCAGTTTGAGAGCTCAAGAGACCCAGTACTTC. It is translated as CSLRAQETQYF.

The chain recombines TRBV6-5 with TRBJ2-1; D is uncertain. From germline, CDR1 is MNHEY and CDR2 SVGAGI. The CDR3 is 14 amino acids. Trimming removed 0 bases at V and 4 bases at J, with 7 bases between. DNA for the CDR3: TGTGCCAGCAGTTACTCGAAAAATTACAATGAGCAGTTCTTC. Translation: CASSYSKNYNEQFF.

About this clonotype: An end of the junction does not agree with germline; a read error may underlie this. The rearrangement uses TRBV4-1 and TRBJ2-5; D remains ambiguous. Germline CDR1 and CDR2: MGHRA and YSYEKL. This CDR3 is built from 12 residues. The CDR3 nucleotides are TGCGCCAGCAGCCAAGACGGGTCAGAGAAGTTCTTC. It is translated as CASSQDGSEKFF.

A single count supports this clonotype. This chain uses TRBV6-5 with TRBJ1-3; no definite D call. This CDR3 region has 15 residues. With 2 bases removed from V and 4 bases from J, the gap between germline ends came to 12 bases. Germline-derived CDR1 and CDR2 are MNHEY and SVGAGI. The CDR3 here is CASSYMVGRGNTIYF. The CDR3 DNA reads TGTGCCAGCAGTTACATGGTTGGGAGGGGAAACACCATATATTTT.

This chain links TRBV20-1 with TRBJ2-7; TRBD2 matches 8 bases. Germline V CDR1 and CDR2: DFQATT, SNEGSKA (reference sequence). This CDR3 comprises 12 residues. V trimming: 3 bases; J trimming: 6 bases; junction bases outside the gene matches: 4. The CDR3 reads CSASRGGFEQYF. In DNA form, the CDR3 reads TGCAGTGCTAGTCGGGGGGGCTTCGAGCAGTACTTC.